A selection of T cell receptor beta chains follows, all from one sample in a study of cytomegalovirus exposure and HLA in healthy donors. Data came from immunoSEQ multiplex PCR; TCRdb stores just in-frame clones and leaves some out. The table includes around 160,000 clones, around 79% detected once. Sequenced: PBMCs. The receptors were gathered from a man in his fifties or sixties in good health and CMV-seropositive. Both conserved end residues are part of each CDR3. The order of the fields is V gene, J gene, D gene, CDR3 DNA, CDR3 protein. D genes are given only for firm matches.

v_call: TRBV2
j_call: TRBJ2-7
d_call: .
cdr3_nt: TGTGCCAGCAGCAGTTTGACCTACGAGCAGTACTTC
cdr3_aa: CASSSLTYEQYF

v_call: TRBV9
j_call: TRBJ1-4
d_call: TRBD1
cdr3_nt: TGTGCCAGCAGCGAGGCAGGGGGGTCAATCGGGGAAAAACTGTTTTTT
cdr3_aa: CASSEAGGSIGEKLFF

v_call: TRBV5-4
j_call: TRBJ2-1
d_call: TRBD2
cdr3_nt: TGTGCCAGCAGCCCCACTAGCGGGGTGGGGTCCTACAATGAGCAGTTCTTC
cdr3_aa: CASSPTSGVGSYNEQFF

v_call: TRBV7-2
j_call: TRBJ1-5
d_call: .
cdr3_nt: TGTGCCAGCAGCTCCTCCGAGGGAATGGATCAGCCCCAGCATTTT
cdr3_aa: CASSSSEGMDQPQHF

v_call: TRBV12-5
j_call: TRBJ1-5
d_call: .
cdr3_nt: TGTGCTAGTGGTTCCCCCGGGGGGGACCATAGCAATCAGCCCCAGCATTTT
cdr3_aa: CASGSPGGDHSNQPQHF

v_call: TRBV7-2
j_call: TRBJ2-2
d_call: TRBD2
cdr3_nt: TGTGCCAGCAGGGCTTCGGGGGGGGCCCAGAACACCGGGGAGCTGTTTTTT
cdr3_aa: CASRASGGAQNTGELFF

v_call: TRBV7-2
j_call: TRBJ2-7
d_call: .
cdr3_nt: TGTGCCAGCAGCCAGGAGGGGGGGACCTACGAGCAGTACTTC
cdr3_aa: CASSQEGGTYEQYF

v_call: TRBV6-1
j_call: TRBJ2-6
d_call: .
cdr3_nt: TGTGCCAGCACCCGAGCCGGGGCCAACGTCCTGACTTTC
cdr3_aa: CASTRAGANVLTF

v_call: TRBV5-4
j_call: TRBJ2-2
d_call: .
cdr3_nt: TGTGCCAGCAGCTTGGCGGGGAGGGAGCTGTTTTTT
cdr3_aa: CASSLAGRELFF

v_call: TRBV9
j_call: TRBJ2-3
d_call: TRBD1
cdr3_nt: TGTGCCAGCAGCGTAACTAAGGACAGGGGAATAGATACGCAGTATTTT
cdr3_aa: CASSVTKDRGIDTQYF

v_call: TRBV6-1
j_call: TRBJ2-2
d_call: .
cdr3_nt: TGTGCCAGTGCTGCAGGGCACGGGAACACCGGGGAGCTGTTTTTT
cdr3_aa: CASAAGHGNTGELFF